At least ten counts were recorded for the clone carrying this T cell receptor (beta chain). The source of the sample is a study of regulatory T cells in long-lasting Graves disease. The V gene end was trimmed by 3 bases and the J gene end by 3 bases; junction bases not matched to a gene: 5. The length of the CDR3 is 14 residues. Per the germline V gene, CDR1 is DFQATT and CDR2 is SNEGSKA (reference sequence). Time point of the sample: newly diagnosed GD, antithyroid drugs for less than 3 months. Extracted PBMC RNA gave rise to the TCR library. Arm-PCR of CDR3 regions and iRepertoire HTBI primers were the basis on which TCR beta libraries were built. TCRdb itself ran the multiplex PCR reads through MiXCR, one entry per CDR3 protein. Among a few hundred thousand distinct CDR3 sequences listed, roughly 10% were seen once. These same data were also listed under a study on T cells in Graves' hyperthyroidism and ophthalmopathy. That paper notes: Hyperthyroidism patients were newly diagnosed, had disease duration under 2 months, and were aged 18 to 65 years.

This receptor was obtained from a woman aged 18-30 years with Graves disease. Sequenced here: peripheral blood mononuclear cells (PBMCs), sampled at new diagnosis, from a patient treated with antithyroid drugs. J is TRBJ2-5 and V is TRBV20-1; 9 bases match TRBD2. CDR3 DNA sequence: TGCAGTGCTAGGGTAGCGGGAGTGGAAGAGACCCAGTACTTC. It yields the protein CSARVAGVEETQYF.